This record covers a single T cell receptor (beta chain). The antigen is not known. Trimming left V 8 bases short and J 3 bases short, with 8 bases between. The length of the CDR3 is 11 residues. Germline-derived CDR1 and CDR2 are MGHDK and SYGVNS. Clones were read by immunoSEQ multiplex PCR, and TCRdb kept only the in-frame ones, dropping some. Of around 130,000 clones in the sample, around nine tenths were seen once. The data belong to a study of T cell responses to AZD1222 COVID-19 vaccine. As for the study in general: Pooled samples include second doses given at about 4 or 12 weeks. Study-wide results and limits: Only six individuals given AZD1222 were seropositive at baseline. Nearly half of spike-specific TCRs reportedly target variant regions that are unmutated in the B.1.351 and B.1.1.7 variants. Sampling that yielded the repertoires occurred only after the peak T cell response.

The specimen was peripheral blood, collected on day 0 of AZD1222 vaccination. The chain uses TRBV25-1 and TRBJ2-7, with D perhaps TRBD2 (6 bases). The sequence was obtained from an adult in good health. As DNA, the CDR3 is TGTGCCAGCGGACTAATCTACGAGCAGTACTTC. It encodes CASGLIYEQYF.